This T cell receptor (beta chain) was captured by sequencing in a study of blood T cell repertoires in COVID-19. Whole-study context: T cells, B-cell-depleted T cells, or PBMCs supplied cDNA or gDNA.

V lost 6 bases to trimming and J lost 2 bases, with 11 bases between them. This CDR3 spans 15 amino acids. CDR1 MNHEY and CDR2 SVGAGI come from the germline V gene. Sequencing was performed with immunoSEQ multiplex PCR; in TCRdb, only in-frame clones are kept and a portion is missing. The table shows just under 95,000 clones, with about 80% occurring only once. The chain has TRBV6-5 and TRBJ1-6; no clear D. Sequenced sample: peripheral blood. The sequence was collected from a human donor in a cohort sampled during active COVID-19. As DNA, the CDR3 is TGTGCCAGCAGAGTACCGGGAGCCTATAATTCACCCCTCCACTTT. Translation: CASRVPGAYNSPLHF.